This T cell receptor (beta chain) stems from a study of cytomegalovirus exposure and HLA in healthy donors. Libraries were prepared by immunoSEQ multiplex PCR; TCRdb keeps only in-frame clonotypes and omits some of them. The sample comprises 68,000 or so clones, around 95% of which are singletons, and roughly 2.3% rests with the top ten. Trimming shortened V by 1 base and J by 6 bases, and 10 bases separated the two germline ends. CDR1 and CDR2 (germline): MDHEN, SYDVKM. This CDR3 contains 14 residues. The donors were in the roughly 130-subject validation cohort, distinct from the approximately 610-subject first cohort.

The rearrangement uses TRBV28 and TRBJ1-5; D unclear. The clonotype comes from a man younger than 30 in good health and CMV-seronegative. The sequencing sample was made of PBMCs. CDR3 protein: CASSLSVTIQPQHF. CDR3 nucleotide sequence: TGTGCCAGCAGTTTATCGGTGACAATTCAGCCCCAGCATTTT.